What follows describes a single TCR beta chain. This sample was included in a study of T cell changes during pregnancy in multiple sclerosis. Assay used: immunoSEQ multiplex PCR; TCRdb lists only in-frame clones, some missing. The repertoire has about 83,000 clones, roughly 96% of them found once; the top ten carry about 1.2%. V dropped 1 base and J dropped 3; count of bases not matched to a gene: 18. Germline CDR1 MDHEN, CDR2 SYDVKM. The CDR3 length is 20 residues. This clonotype was obtained from a female donor with multiple sclerosis, enrolled in a pregnancy study. The sample was peripheral blood, taken in the second trimester of pregnancy. This chain joins TRBV28 and TRBJ2-1, with 7 bases that match TRBD2. This CDR3 reads CASSLLRYGGRGLSYNEQFF. CDR3 nucleotide sequence: TGTGCCAGCAGTTTATTGAGGTACGGGGGACGGGGACTAAGCTACAATGAGCAGTTCTTC.